This T cell receptor beta chain was found in a study of response to subunit inactivated influenza vaccine. Points from the study as a whole: The study's authors posited that every seasonal influenza vaccination enlists few new T cells.

The V gene lost 0 bases and the J gene lost 4 bases, with 22 bases spanning the gap. The CDR3 runs to 18 residues. The germline CDR1 and CDR2 sequences are SGDLS and YYNGEE. Concerning this clonotype itself: Antigen specificity is unknown.

MiXCR, applied by TCRdb to the RT-PCR reads, yields one record per CDR3 protein. The sample shows approximately 290,000 distinct CDR3 sequences, over 20% of them seen only once. The clonotype originates from a man in his fifties or sixties who received an inactivated influenza vaccine. The rearrangement joins TRBV9 to TRBJ1-1; TRBD1 is a possible D gene (6 bases). The sample consisted of PBMCs from blood, taken approximately 22 months after vaccination. The CDR3 DNA follows: TGTGCCAGCAGCGTAGGAGGGGGTTTACAGGGTGGGGGCACTGAAGCTTTCTTT. Residues: CASSVGGGLQGGGTEAFF.